The 10 T cell receptor beta chains below come from one sample, sequenced in a study of T-cell memory formation after mild COVID-19. TCRdb re-called the 5' RACE reads with MiXCR, one entry per CDR3 protein. The data hold roughly 450,000 distinct CDR3 sequences, with roughly 20% observed a single time. Sequenced material: PBMCs or a T cell subset sorted from them (not recorded which). The receptors come from an adult woman who had mild COVID-19 (a few samples of this study predate the infection). Cell type and time point are not known.

This clonotype was found a few times. V is TRBV7-2 and J is TRBJ2-7; 7 positions agree with TRBD2. Germline trimming cut 5 bases from V and 5 bases from J; bases unmatched to any gene: 12. The CDR3 consists of 15 residues. Per germline, CDR1 SGHTA and CDR2 FQGNSA. CDR3 residues: CASSLGLVLRHEQYF. The CDR3 region has the DNA TGTGCCAGCAGCCTCGGACTAGTCCTTCGCCACGAGCAGTACTTC.

The chain joins TRBV30 to TRBJ2-5, with TRBD1 identical over 7 bases. This CDR3 region has 15 residues. Germline lookup yields CDR1 GTSNPN and CDR2 SVGIG (reference sequence). The junction had 6 bases not matched to a gene; V was cut back by 1 base and J by 1 base. CDR3: CAWSAGTAVQETQYF. The CDR3 DNA follows: TGTGCCTGGAGTGCCGGGACAGCCGTCCAAGAGACCCAGTACTTC.

The rearrangement joins TRBV30 to TRBJ2-1; TRBD1 matches at 7 bases. This CDR3 region has 16 residues. CDR1 GTSNPN and CDR2 SVGIG come from the germline V gene (reference sequence). Germline trimming cut 1 base from V and 2 bases from J; bases unmatched to any gene: 8. The CDR3 sequence is CAWSAGTELAYNEQFF. As DNA, the CDR3 is TGTGCCTGGAGTGCAGGGACAGAACTGGCCTACAATGAGCAGTTCTTC.

The chain combines TRBV7-9 with TRBJ1-4; D may be TRBD1 (5 bases). The ends were cut back, 3 bases at V and 11 bases at J, with 19 bases in the middle. The germline V gene encodes CDR1 SEHNR and CDR2 FQNEAQ (reference sequence). The CDR3 sequence is 15 residues long. Here the CDR3 reads CASSLIVGGSGKLFF. The CDR3 region has the DNA TGTGCCAGCAGCTTGATTGTGGGGGGATCCGGGAAACTGTTTTTT.

The rearrangement uses TRBV7-6 and TRBJ2-7; tentative D call: TRBD2 (5 bases). This CDR3 comprises 15 residues. Per the germline V gene, CDR1 is SGHVS and CDR2 is FNYEAQ. Trimming took off 5 bases at V and 5 bases at J, with 19 bases between the two ends. This CDR3 reads CASSPGLYTAHEQYF. For the CDR3, the DNA is TGTGCCAGCAGCCCAGGACTCTACACGGCTCACGAGCAGTACTTC.

This chain connects TRBV29-1 to TRBJ2-1, with TRBD2 matching over 7 bases. Germline V gene data show CDR1 as SQVTM and CDR2 as ANQGSEA. J lost 7 bases, V lost 6 bases, and 12 bases had no gene match. This CDR3 comprises 14 residues. CDR3 sequence: CSVAPRLAWNEQFF. The DNA for the CDR3 is TGCAGCGTCGCCCCGCGACTAGCCTGGAATGAGCAGTTCTTC.

This chain connects TRBV7-8 to TRBJ1-5; D uncertain. V was trimmed by 2 bases and J by 3 bases, leaving 8 bases between them. This CDR3 region has 14 residues. CDR1 is SGHVS, CDR2 FQNEAQ, per germline. The CDR3 spells CASSLHRINQPQHF. The CDR3 nucleotides read TGTGCCAGCAGCTTACACAGAATCAATCAGCCCCAGCATTTT.

This clonotype occurred many times. At one of its ends the junction is not consistent with the germline gene, which may arise from a read error. The chain combines TRBV5-1 with TRBJ2-3; 10 bases map to TRBD1. Germline CDR1 and CDR2: SGHRS and YFSETQ. The CDR3 has 14 residues. CDR3 sequence: CASSRDRGTDTQYF. In DNA, the CDR3 is TGTGCCAGCAGCCGGGACAGGGGTACAGATACGCAGTATTTT.

The chain links TRBV11-2 to TRBJ2-3; D gene unclear. The V gene lost 3 bases and the J gene lost 1 base, with 14 bases spanning the gap. This CDR3 has 16 residues. The V gene's germline CDR1 is SGHAT and CDR2 FQNNGV. CDR3 sequence reads: CASSLGLVSGTDTQYF. CDR3 bases: TGTGCCAGCAGCTTGGGCCTAGTTTCTGGCACAGATACGCAGTATTTT.

In its sample, this clonotype was seen a few times. The chain uses TRBV19 and TRBJ1-2; D perhaps matches TRBD1 (6 bases). The CDR3 loop spans 12 amino acids. V lost 8 bases and J 4 bases, leaving 11 bases between the germline ends. CDR1 LNHDA and CDR2 SQIVND come from the germline V gene (reference sequence). CDR3 sequence: CASRGQSYGYTF. The CDR3 bases are TGTGCCAGTCGTGGACAGTCCTATGGCTACACCTTC.